The clone carrying this TCR beta chain showed up many times. This record belongs to a study of cytomegalovirus exposure and HLA in healthy donors. The assay was immunoSEQ multiplex PCR, and TCRdb's table has in-frame clones only and misses some. The top ten hold around 2.8% of the sample, which has 190,000 or so clones, 80% to 85% seen once. The V end was cut by 3 bases, the J end by 3 bases, with 9 bases between. This CDR3 spans 13 amino acids. Looked up from germline, CDR1 is KGHSH and CDR2 is LQKENI. The gene calls are TRBV18 and TRBJ2-7, with TRBD2 as a possible D gene (5 bases). The TCR was taken from a woman under 30 in good health and CMV-seropositive. Sequencing was performed on PBMCs. Here the CDR3 reads CASSPDSNYEQYF. CDR3 nucleotides: TGTGCCAGCTCACCGGACTCTAACTACGAGCAGTACTTC. Combining the CDR3 with reference TRBV18 and TRBJ2-7 gives the whole variable domain NAGVMQNPRHLVRRRGQEARLRCSPMKGHSHVYWYRQLPEEGLKFMVYLQKENIIDESGMPKERFSAEFPKEGPSILRIQQVVRGDSAAYFCASSPDSNYEQYFGPGTRLTVT.